These 27 T cell receptor beta chains share one sample of origin, sequenced in a study of shared clonotypes between healthy human individuals. This table comes from immunoSEQ multiplex PCR, and its TCRdb copy is limited to in-frame clones, with some not included. The table shows approximately 2.5 million clones, with about 92% occurring only once. Sequencing used naive CD4+ T cells sorted from blood. Stated subset: CD45RA+ positively selected. The receptors here all came from a man aged 18 to 30 in good health.

This clone appeared a single time. This rearrangement joins TRBV11-2 to TRBJ1-4; 7 bases map to TRBD1. This CDR3 is built from 14 residues. Trimming took 5 bases from V and 3 from J; bases not matched to a gene: 3. Germline values: CDR1 SGHAT, CDR2 FQNNGV. In DNA form, the CDR3 reads TGTGCCAGCAGCCGACAGGGCCCTAATGAAAAACTGTTTTTT. Its protein product is CASSRQGPNEKLFF.

Here the CDR3 reads CASSFGQDTEAFF. The CDR3 nucleotides are TGTGCCAGCAGTTTTGGACAGGACACTGAAGCTTTCTTT. The gene calls are TRBV6-5 and TRBJ1-1; 7 bases agree with TRBD1. The V gene end was trimmed by 4 bases and the J gene end by 3 bases; junction bases not matched to a gene: 2. The V gene's germline CDR1 is MNHEY and CDR2 SVGAGI. This CDR3 region has 13 residues.

As for this clone: Other DNA sequences in this sample translate to the same CDR3. V is TRBV27 and J is TRBJ1-6; unclear D gene. Germline-derived CDR1 and CDR2 are MNHEY and SMNVEV (reference sequence). V dropped 3 bases and J dropped 0 bases, with 3 bases sitting between them. The CDR3 spans 14 residues. CDR3 DNA sequence: TGTGCCAGCAGTTTGTCCTCCTATAATTCACCCCTCCACTTT. It specifies CASSLSSYNSPLHF.

This clone was recorded only once. This sequence joins TRBV29-1 and TRBJ1-2; 8 nucleotides line up with TRBD1. The V gene end was trimmed by 6 bases and the J gene end by 7 bases; junction bases not matched to a gene: 4. The germline V gene encodes CDR1 SQVTM and CDR2 ANQGSEA. The CDR3 covers 11 residues. The CDR3 reads CSVTGGSGYTF. DNA of the CDR3: TGCAGCGTAACAGGGGGGTCTGGCTACACCTTC.

J is TRBJ2-7 and V is TRBV7-9; D unclear. The CDR3 length is 14 residues. With 1 base removed from V and 2 bases from J, the gap between germline ends came to 9 bases. CDR1 is SEHNR and CDR2 is FQNEAQ in the germline V gene (reference sequence). This chain's CDR3 is CASSLDTQPYEQYF. In nucleotides, the CDR3 is TGTGCCAGCAGCTTAGACACGCAGCCCTACGAGCAGTACTTC.

V usage is TRBV4-1 and J usage is TRBJ2-7; 10 bases fit TRBD1. V shed 4 bases, J shed 2 bases, and the junction held 5 bases outside the gene matches. The CDR3 has 15 residues. The germline V gene encodes CDR1 MGHRA and CDR2 YSYEKL. The CDR3 loop reads CASSLGGTGAYEQYF. The CDR3 nucleotides read TGCGCCAGCAGCCTAGGAGGGACAGGGGCCTACGAGCAGTACTTC.

The chain joins TRBV6-1 to TRBJ1-5; 7 bases match TRBD1. Germline V CDR1 and CDR2: MNHNS, SASEGT. J was trimmed by 6 bases and V by 4 bases; bases with no gene match: 15. The length of the CDR3 is 17 residues. In DNA, the CDR3 is TGTGCCAGCAGTGGCGGTGAAAAGACAGGGCTCGTTCAGCCCCAGCATTTT. Translating gives CASSGGEKTGLVQPQHF.

As to this clone: The sample carries other DNA sequences with the same CDR3. This chain links TRBV28 with TRBJ1-1; no clear D gene. The CDR3 spans 12 residues. The V end was cut by 6 bases, the J end by 4 bases, with 9 bases between. Germline CDR1 is MDHEN and CDR2 is SYDVKM. The CDR3: CASRSGVTEAFF. The CDR3 DNA reads as TGTGCCAGCAGATCGGGTGTCACTGAAGCTTTCTTT. Looking up the rest from reference TRBV28 and TRBJ1-1 gives the full variable domain: DVKVTQSSRYLVKRTGEKVFLECVQDMDHENMFWYRQDPGLGLRLIYFSYDVKMKEKGDIPEGYSVSREKKERFSLILESASTNQTSMYLCASRSGVTEAFFGQGTRLTVV.

V and J are TRBV9 and TRBJ2-3; 8 bases align to TRBD2. The germline CDR1 and CDR2 sequences are SGDLS and YYNGEE. Trimming at V came to 3 bases and at J to 2 bases, leaving 8 bases not matched to a gene. The CDR3 covers 16 residues. In nucleotides, the CDR3 is TGTGCCAGCAGCGCTGGTAGCGGGGATACCACAGATACGCAGTATTTT. Translating gives CASSAGSGDTTDTQYF.

The V call is TRBV10-3, the J call TRBJ1-2; D perhaps matches TRBD1 (5 bases). Looked up from germline, CDR1 is ENHRY and CDR2 is SYGVKD. Trimming took 6 bases from V and 2 from J, leaving 10 bases between them. CDR3 length: 13 amino acids. The CDR3 DNA reads as TGTGCCATCAGCGGGACGGAGAACTATGGCTACACCTTC. Translating it yields CAISGTENYGYTF.

The chain couples TRBV25-1 to TRBJ1-6, with no clear D. The V end lost 2 bases, the J end lost 10 bases, and 15 bases lay between the germline ends. The CDR3 extends over 15 amino acids. Germline V CDR1 and CDR2: MGHDK, SYGVNS. CDR3 region: CASSEEGARRSPLHF. CDR3 nucleotide sequence: TGTGCCAGCAGTGAAGAGGGAGCCAGGAGATCACCCCTCCACTTT.

The chain couples TRBV30 to TRBJ2-5; TRBD1 matches 7 bases. The CDR3 runs 14 residues. Germline CDR1 reads GTSNPN; CDR2 reads SVGIG (reference sequence). The ends lost 0 bases at V and 6 bases at J; junction bases unmatched: 7. CDR3 sequence reads: CAWSVTGVRQTQYF. The CDR3, as DNA: TGTGCCTGGAGTGTTACAGGGGTACGACAGACCCAGTACTTC.

Turning to this clone: The identical CDR3 is also encoded by other nucleotide sequences in the sample. The chain links TRBV5-6 to TRBJ2-3; TRBD1 matches 8 bases. Germline V gene data show CDR1 as SGHDT and CDR2 as YYEEEE. The V segment lost 2 bases and the J segment 0 bases; nucleotides outside the gene matches: 2. This CDR3 spans 15 amino acids. The CDR3 region is CASSLGQGSTDTQYF. CDR3 coding DNA: TGTGCCAGCAGCTTAGGACAGGGAAGCACAGATACGCAGTATTTT.

The chain employs TRBV10-3 and TRBJ1-5; D uncertain. Trimming pared 8 bases from V and 4 bases from J, leaving 15 bases between. The V gene's germline CDR1 is ENHRY and CDR2 SYGVKD. The length of the CDR3 is 14 residues. As DNA, the CDR3 is TGTGCCATCGGCAGTGAGTTGGGTAATCAGCCCCAGCATTTT. This encodes CAIGSELGNQPQHF.

V is TRBV5-1 and J is TRBJ2-5; 12 positions agree with TRBD1. CDR3 size: 18 residues. Per germline, CDR1 SGHRS and CDR2 YFSETQ. Trimming took 2 bases from V and 5 from J; bases not matched to a gene: 13. The CDR3 nucleotides read TGCGCCAGCAGCTTACCGGGACAGGGGGCTACTAAGGCGGAGACCCAGTACTTC. It codes for CASSLPGQGATKAETQYF.

V usage is TRBV10-2 and J usage is TRBJ2-7, with 8 bases matching TRBD1. The CDR3 consists of 14 residues. Germline lookup yields CDR1 WSHSY and CDR2 SAAADI. With V trimmed by 10 bases and J by 2 bases, 10 bases remained unmatched. Here the CDR3 reads CATNAGQGPYEQYF. DNA for the CDR3: TGCGCCACCAACGCAGGACAGGGCCCCTACGAGCAGTACTTC.

This chain connects TRBV5-4 to TRBJ2-1, with 11 positions matching TRBD2. This CDR3 comprises 15 residues. Germline V gene sequence: CDR1 SGHNT, CDR2 YYREEE (reference sequence). V shed 6 bases, J shed 2 bases, and the junction held 4 bases outside the gene matches. The DNA of the CDR3 is TGTGCCAGCACGTTGACTAGCGGGACCTACAATGAGCAGTTCTTC. This translates into CASTLTSGTYNEQFF. The variable domain in full, with the rest retrieved from reference TRBV5-4 and TRBJ2-1, is ETGVTQSPTHLIKTRGQQVTLRCSSQSGHNTVSWYQQALGQGPQFIFQYYREEENGRGNFPPRFSGLQFPNYSSELNVNALELDDSALYLCASTLTSGTYNEQFFGPGTRLTVL.

This chain joins TRBV6-1 and TRBJ2-1; D is tentatively TRBD1 or TRBD2 (5 bases each). The CDR3 runs 14 residues. Per germline, CDR1 MNHNS and CDR2 SASEGT. Trimming took 3 bases from V and 2 from J, leaving 8 bases between them. CDR3 residues: CASSEWGTYNEQFF. CDR3 nucleotides: TGTGCCAGCAGTGAGTGGGGGACCTACAATGAGCAGTTCTTC.

This clone was counted only a few times. This chain connects TRBV19 to TRBJ1-1; D gene uncertain. From germline, CDR1 is LNHDA and CDR2 SQIVND (reference sequence). V gave up 3 bases and J gave up 4 bases, with 15 bases separating them. The CDR3 loop spans 15 amino acids. The CDR3 region has the DNA TGTGCCAGTAGTATCGCAGGTAAGGGAAGCACTGAAGCTTTCTTT. Protein product: CASSIAGKGSTEAFF.

J is TRBJ1-5 and V is TRBV28, with D hard to call. This CDR3 comprises 13 residues. The germline gives CDR1 MDHEN, CDR2 SYDVKM. Trimming stripped 5 bases from V and 5 bases from J, with 10 bases between. CDR3 sequence (DNA): TGTGCCAGCAGTCCCCGACGGGATCAGCCCCAGCATTTT. As protein: CASSPRRDQPQHF.

This chain links TRBV27 with TRBJ1-6; D not resolved. From germline, CDR1 is MNHEY and CDR2 SMNVEV (reference sequence). The germline V and J ends were trimmed by 6 bases and 8 bases, with 17 bases remaining between them. CDR3 length equals 15 residues. CDR3 amino acids: CASSFTVPTDSPLHF. CDR3 DNA sequence: TGTGCCAGCAGCTTCACAGTACCCACCGATTCACCCCTCCACTTT.

In regard to this clone: This sample also contains other DNA sequences that code for the same CDR3. This chain connects TRBV2 to TRBJ2-2, with 7 bases lining up with TRBD1. J lost 2 bases, V lost 7 bases, and 4 bases had no gene match. This CDR3 contains 14 residues. In germline, CDR1 is SNHLY, CDR2 FYNNEI. The CDR3 region is CASNRQGNTGELFF. In DNA form, the CDR3 reads TGTGCCAGCAATCGACAGGGTAACACCGGGGAGCTGTTTTTT.

This chain uses TRBV19 with TRBJ2-4; possibly TRBD2 for D (5 bases). Germline-derived CDR1 and CDR2 are LNHDA and SQIVND (reference sequence). V was pared by 8 bases and J by 6 bases, with 11 bases between. CDR3 length: 12 residues. CDR3 amino acids: CASGGSGNIQYF. CDR3 DNA sequence: TGTGCCAGTGGAGGTTCGGGAAACATTCAGTACTTC.

The chain couples TRBV7-9 to TRBJ1-2; 12 positions agree with TRBD1. The germline V gene encodes CDR1 SEHNR and CDR2 FQNEAQ (reference sequence). This CDR3 is built from 15 residues. V shed 3 bases and J 4 bases; nucleotides not matched to a gene: 3. The CDR3 protein is CASSLGQGAPYGYTF. CDR3 bases: TGTGCCAGCAGCTTGGGACAGGGGGCCCCCTATGGCTACACCTTC.

This chain's CDR3 is CASSPMGVSGNTIYF. The CDR3 DNA reads TGTGCCAGCAGCCCTATGGGGGTCTCTGGAAACACCATATATTTT. The chain has TRBV9 and TRBJ1-3; perhaps TRBD1 as D (5 bases). Germline CDR1 and CDR2: SGDLS and YYNGEE. V lost 4 bases and J lost 0, with 11 bases in between. The CDR3 loop spans 15 amino acids.

The genes are TRBV4-2 and TRBJ2-7, with 11 bases fitting TRBD2. V shed 1 base and J 3 bases; nucleotides not matched to a gene: 5. Germline V gives CDR1 LGHNA, CDR2 YNFKEQ. CDR3 length: 16 residues. This CDR3 is CASSQVGTSGNYEQYF. CDR3 nucleotides: TGTGCCAGCAGCCAAGTGGGGACTAGCGGAAACTACGAGCAGTACTTC.

This clone was seen just once. This chain uses TRBV9 with TRBJ2-2, with D perhaps matching TRBD2 (5 bases). This CDR3 is built from 16 residues. The germline gives CDR1 SGDLS, CDR2 YYNGEE. The V end lost 0 bases, the J end lost 3 bases, and 12 bases lay between the germline ends. DNA for the CDR3: TGTGCCAGCAGCGTAGAAGCGGATAGTTACACCGGGGAGCTGTTTTTT. Translating gives CASSVEADSYTGELFF.